The 25 T cell receptor beta chains presented below share a single source sample, sequenced in a study of technical replicates of blood from several donors. Sequenced by immunoSEQ multiplex PCR; TCRdb stores in-frame clones only, minus some. The sample lists roughly 74,000 clones; 75% to 95% were seen once. Sequencing was performed on T cells isolated from PBMCs. The receptors here all came from a human donor in good health.

V usage is TRBV18 and J usage is TRBJ2-7; 8 bases match TRBD1. The CDR3 loop spans 15 amino acids. Germline-derived CDR1 and CDR2 are KGHSH and LQKENI. V lost 3 bases to trimming and J lost 1 base; unmatched junction nucleotides: 5. CDR3 loop: CASSPPGTGSYEQYF. The CDR3 nucleotides read TGTGCCAGCTCACCTCCCGGGACAGGATCCTACGAGCAGTACTTC.

This clone was seen a few times. This chain connects TRBV9 to TRBJ2-3; possible D gene TRBD2, 6 bases. V dropped 0 bases and J dropped 1 base, with 15 bases sitting between them. CDR1 and CDR2 (germline): SGDLS, YYNGEE. The CDR3 consists of 17 residues. CDR3 loop: CASSVAGAILGTDTQYF. The DNA for the CDR3 is TGTGCCAGCAGCGTAGCGGGAGCGATACTTGGCACAGATACGCAGTATTTT.

This chain connects TRBV6-1 to TRBJ1-5; the match to TRBD1 covers 7 bases. In germline, CDR1 is MNHNS, CDR2 SASEGT. V lost 0 bases to trimming and J lost 4 bases; unmatched junction nucleotides: 3. The CDR3 runs to 15 residues. The CDR3 DNA follows: TGTGCCAGCAGTGAAGCACCAGGGGGTAATCAGCCCCAGCATTTT. It yields the protein CASSEAPGGNQPQHF.

The chain combines TRBV5-5 with TRBJ1-5; 7 nucleotides match TRBD1. CDR1 is SGHKS and CDR2 is YYEKEE in the germline V gene (reference sequence). V dropped 5 bases and J dropped 1; count of bases not matched to a gene: 9. This CDR3 comprises 16 residues. Here the CDR3 DNA reads TGTGCCAGCAGGCTGACAGGGCAGAGGAGCAATCAGCCCCAGCATTTT. This translates into CASRLTGQRSNQPQHF.

The J gene is TRBJ2-5, the V gene TRBV11-3; D not certain. The CDR3 totals 13 residues. CDR1 is SGHNT, CDR2 YENEEA, per germline. Between the trimmed V and J ends, which lost 1 base and 1 base, there was a span of 4 bases. The CDR3 nucleotides read TGTGCCAGCAGCTTAGGCGGCCAAGAGACCCAGTACTTC. Encoded protein: CASSLGGQETQYF.

The chain links TRBV10-3 to TRBJ2-3, with 9 bases matching TRBD2. Germline V gene sequence: CDR1 ENHRY, CDR2 SYGVKD. J lost 6 bases, V lost 5 bases, and 15 bases had no gene match. CDR3 size: 17 residues. The CDR3 reads CAISPKFIAGVNDTQYF. CDR3 sequence (DNA): TGTGCCATCAGTCCCAAGTTCATAGCGGGAGTAAACGATACGCAGTATTTT.

The chain combines TRBV30 with TRBJ1-5; D unclear. Trimming removed 6 bases from V and 4 bases from J, with 13 bases in between. The CDR3 runs 13 residues. Germline CDR1 is GTSNPN and CDR2 is SVGIG (reference sequence). The CDR3 DNA sequence: TGTGCCTGTCAAACCGGCGGAAATCAGCCCCAGCATTTT. Translation gives CACQTGGNQPQHF.

The J gene is TRBJ2-1, the V gene TRBV7-3; 11 positions agree with TRBD2. Looked up from germline, CDR1 is SGHTA and CDR2 is FQGTGA. J lost 8 bases, V lost 0 bases, and 6 bases had no gene match. The CDR3 totals 16 residues. The chain's CDR3 is CASSLTISGRGYEQFF. In DNA, the CDR3 is TGTGCCAGCAGCTTAACCATTAGCGGGAGGGGGTATGAGCAGTTCTTC. The full variable domain, completed using reference TRBV7-3 and TRBJ2-1, is GAGVSQTPSNKVTEKGKYVELRCDPISGHTALYWYRQSLGQGPEFLIYFQGTGAADDSGLPNDRFFAVRPEGSVSTLKIQRTERGDSAVYLCASSLTISGRGYEQFFGPGTRLTVL.

This clone occurred once. As DNA, the CDR3 is TGTGCCAGCAGTTCGGGGTTAGGTGGCTACACCTTC. This translates into CASSSGLGGYTF. V usage is TRBV27 and J usage is TRBJ1-2, with no clear D. CDR3 length: 12 residues. Trimming left V 4 bases short and J 7 bases short, with 10 bases between. CDR1 and CDR2 from the germline V gene are MNHEY and SMNVEV (reference sequence).

The chain uses TRBV5-6 and TRBJ2-7; D call uncertain. Germline V CDR1 and CDR2: SGHDT, YYEEEE. Trimming removed 2 bases at V and 6 bases at J, with 15 bases between. The CDR3 is 14 residues long. DNA for the CDR3: TGTGCCAGCAGCTTCCGCCGGGTGTCGTCCGAGCAGTACTTC. This translates into CASSFRRVSSEQYF.

The genes are TRBV5-8 and TRBJ2-7, with D tentatively TRBD2 (5 bases). This CDR3 has 14 amino acids. Trimming removed 2 bases from V and 0 bases from J, with 9 bases in between. CDR1 and CDR2 from the germline V gene are SGHTS and YDEGEE. The CDR3 DNA is TGTGCCAGCAGCTTAAGGGAGCGCTCCTACGAGCAGTACTTC. Protein sequence: CASSLRERSYEQYF.

The CDR3 here is CASSQDFSASFTYEQYF. The CDR3 DNA follows: TGTGCCAGCAGCCAAGATTTCAGCGCCTCCTTTACCTACGAGCAGTACTTC. The chain couples TRBV4-2 to TRBJ2-7; D is undetermined. V was shortened by 0 bases and J by 2 bases, with 17 bases between the two germline ends. Germline V lookup: CDR1 LGHNA, CDR2 YNFKEQ. The CDR3 is made up of 17 amino acids.

This clone was recorded a few times. V gene TRBV4-1 combines with J gene TRBJ1-3, with TRBD1 as a possible D gene (5 bases). Germline CDR1 reads MGHRA; CDR2 reads YSYEKL. This CDR3 region has 15 residues. With 1 base removed from V and 10 bases from J, the gap between germline ends came to 17 bases. Written as DNA, the CDR3 is TGCGCCAGCAGCCAAGTGGCGGGGGAGTTTGGGACCATATATTTT. It encodes CASSQVAGEFGTIYF.

The chain couples TRBV5-6 to TRBJ2-1, with TRBD2 identical over 12 bases. The CDR3 is made up of 19 amino acids. CDR1 is SGHDT and CDR2 is YYEEEE in the germline V gene. Trimming removed 2 bases from V and 0 bases from J; junction bases left unmatched: 9. The CDR3 sequence: CASSFNGLAGSSSYNEQFF. DNA for the CDR3: TGTGCCAGCAGCTTTAATGGACTAGCGGGATCAAGCTCCTACAATGAGCAGTTCTTC.

The rearrangement joins TRBV11-3 to TRBJ1-1, with 8 bases that match TRBD1. The V and J ends lost 5 bases and 7 bases, in that order; junction bases with no gene match: 15. The CDR3 has 16 residues. CDR1 and CDR2 (germline): SGHNT, YENEEA. The CDR3 protein is CASSPRTGRISLEAFF. The CDR3 DNA is TGTGCCAGCAGCCCGCGGACAGGGAGAATCTCCCTTGAAGCTTTCTTT. Looking up the rest from reference TRBV11-3 and TRBJ1-1 gives the full variable domain: EAGVVQSPRYKIIEKKQPVAFWCNPISGHNTLYWYLQNLGQGPELLIRYENEEAVDDSQLPKDRFSAERLKGVDSTLKIQPAELGDSAVYLCASSPRTGRISLEAFFGQGTRLTVV.

The chain has TRBV5-6 and TRBJ2-7; the D gene is possibly TRBD2 (5 bases). The CDR3 totals 13 residues. The germline gives CDR1 SGHDT, CDR2 YYEEEE. V was pared by 2 bases and J by 6 bases, with 12 bases between. CDR3 amino acids: CASSLLEMGEQYF. The CDR3 DNA is TGTGCCAGCAGCTTACTAGAAATGGGCGAGCAGTACTTC.

The chain carries TRBV9 and TRBJ2-5, with TRBD2 matching over 7 bases. CDR1 and CDR2 from the germline V gene are SGDLS and YYNGEE. The CDR3 runs to 15 residues. V trimming: 4 bases; J trimming: 5 bases; junction bases outside the gene matches: 11. The CDR3 sequence is CASSTAGLVRETQYF. CDR3 bases: TGTGCCAGCAGCACCGCCGGACTAGTTCGGGAGACCCAGTACTTC.

This sequence joins TRBV2 and TRBJ2-1; D is unclear. Germline CDR1 SNHLY, CDR2 FYNNEI. The CDR3 is 15 amino acids. The V gene lost 5 bases and the J gene lost 0 bases, with 11 bases spanning the gap. CDR3 in DNA: TGTGCCAGCAGTCCAACTCGGAGCTCCTACAATGAGCAGTTCTTC. It translates to CASSPTRSSYNEQFF.

J is TRBJ1-2 and V is TRBV11-1; D perhaps matches TRBD1 (5 bases). The germline V gene has CDR1 SGHAT and CDR2 FQDESV (reference sequence). CDR3 length: 17 amino acids. V lost 2 bases to trimming and J lost 4 bases, with 20 bases between them. CDR3 residues: CASSLTDRRREGYGYTF. In DNA form, the CDR3 reads TGTGCCAGCAGCTTAACTGATCGTCGCAGGGAGGGCTATGGCTACACCTTC.

The chain has TRBV9 and TRBJ1-2; TRBD1 agrees at 12 bases. The V gene's germline CDR1 is SGDLS and CDR2 YYNGEE. Germline trimming cut 4 bases from V and 6 bases from J; bases unmatched to any gene: 7. The CDR3 is 15 residues long. CDR3 in amino acids: CASSIRDRGQNGYTF. The CDR3 nucleotides read TGTGCCAGCAGCATCCGGGACAGGGGGCAAAATGGCTACACCTTC.

The gene calls are TRBV27 and TRBJ2-7; TRBD1 matches 7 bases. The CDR3 is made up of 15 amino acids. The trim removed 2 bases at V and 4 bases at J, leaving 8 bases unmatched. Germline V gene lookup returns CDR1 MNHEY and CDR2 SMNVEV (reference sequence). The CDR3 coding sequence is TGTGCCAGCAGTTTAGTCCCGGGACAGTTTTACGAGCAGTACTTC. This sequence encodes CASSLVPGQFYEQYF.

V usage is TRBV7-9 and J usage is TRBJ2-5; possibly TRBD1 for D (6 bases). This CDR3 has 14 residues. V lost 4 bases to trimming and J lost 5 bases, with 14 bases between them. Per germline, CDR1 SEHNR and CDR2 FQNEAQ (reference sequence). CDR3: CASSYRDIGETQYF. CDR3 DNA: TGTGCCAGCAGCTACCGGGACATAGGGGAGACCCAGTACTTC. Complete variable domain (other parts from reference TRBV7-9 and TRBJ2-5): DTGVSQNPRHKITKRGQNVTFRCDPISEHNRLYWYRQTLGQGPEFLTYFQNEAQLEKSRLLSDRFSAERPKGSFSTLEIQRTEQGDSAMYLCASSYRDIGETQYFGPGTRLLVL.

This chain uses TRBV27 with TRBJ2-3; TRBD1 agrees at 7 bases. The CDR3 loop spans 17 amino acids. Germline V gene lookup returns CDR1 MNHEY and CDR2 SMNVEV (reference sequence). The junction had 9 bases not matched to a gene; V was cut back by 3 bases and J by 0 bases. The CDR3 coding sequence is TGTGCCAGCAGTTTGGGACAGCTGTTAGATAGCACAGATACGCAGTATTTT. It translates to CASSLGQLLDSTDTQYF.

This clone came up once. This chain links TRBV14 with TRBJ2-2, with D hard to call. The V gene lost 1 base and the J gene lost 4 bases, with 7 bases spanning the gap. This CDR3 region has 14 residues. Germline-derived CDR1 and CDR2 are SGHDN and FVKESK. DNA of the CDR3: TGTGCCAGCAGCCAAGGGGCCGTCACCGGGGAGCTGTTTTTT. Its protein is CASSQGAVTGELFF.

The chain couples TRBV28 to TRBJ1-1, with unresolved D. The CDR3 contains 14 residues. The germline V gene encodes CDR1 MDHEN and CDR2 SYDVKM. V lost 8 bases and J lost 4, with 17 bases in between. CDR3 amino acids: CASGIPGIGTEAFF. DNA of the CDR3: TGTGCCAGCGGGATTCCCGGGATTGGCACTGAAGCTTTCTTT.